Following are 26 T cell receptor beta chains from one sample sequenced in a study of molecular identifiers for immune sequencing clone quantification (dated by TCRdb to the late 2010s). Libraries came from PCR. Sequencing used a NextSeq 500. TCRdb reworked the public reads: Q25 trimming with fastp, MiXCR clone assembly, productive beta chains retained. Every CDR3 protein is listed once, alongside the most common genes and DNA of its rows. This sample comprises 85,000 to 100,000 distinct CDR3 sequences, approximately 25% of them detected only once. The top ten clones comprise more than 0.8% of the sample. Source material: naive CD8+ T cells from blood, with Jurkat cell RNA spiked in. This specimen's cell subset or site label, per the study, means: FACS-sorted CD8+CD4-CCR7+CD45RA+ naive T cells. The source is a human donor in good health. Some libraries in this study had Jurkat cell RNA spiked in.

In its sample, this clonotype was seen many times. The chain links TRBV12-3 or TRBV12-4 to TRBJ1-5; tentatively, D is TRBD1 (6 bases). The V end was cut by 8 bases, the J end by 5 bases, with 19 bases between. This CDR3 region has 15 residues. The CDR3 loop is CASGTGQGTDQPQHF. The CDR3, as DNA: TGTGCCAGCGGAACGGGGCAGGGGACGGATCAGCCCCAGCATTTT.

This rearrangement joins TRBV2 to TRBJ2-7; TRBD2 aligns across 10 bases. This CDR3 spans 15 amino acids. Germline CDR1 is SNHLY and CDR2 is FYNNEI. With 0 bases clipped from V and 6 bases from J, the junction kept 5 bases outside the gene matches. The CDR3 DNA reads as TGTGCCAGCAGTGAAGCGCTTAGCGGGGGGTTCGAGCAGTACTTC. As protein: CASSEALSGGFEQYF.

The V gene is TRBV2, the J gene TRBJ2-1; D gene ambiguous. This CDR3 is built from 10 residues. CDR1 and CDR2 from the germline V gene are SNHLY and FYNNEI. With 4 bases removed from V and 9 bases from J, the gap between germline ends came to 4 bases. The CDR3 DNA reads TGTGCCAGCAGTGGCCTTGAGCAGTTCTTC. Its protein product is CASSGLEQFF.

In regard to this clonotype: With a much larger clone just one base away, this may be a read error. Since the CDR3 does not end with the conserved phenylalanine or tryptophan, this likely comes from a read error. The CDR3 DNA reads TGTGCCAGCAGCGTAGATGGGGGGTACGAGCAGTACATC. It translates to CASSVDGGYEQYI. The chain joins TRBV9 to TRBJ2-7, with D possibly being TRBD2 (6 bases). The length of the CDR3 is 13 residues. Germline assignment: CDR1 SGDLS and CDR2 YYNGEE. V was trimmed by 0 bases and J by 4 bases, leaving 8 bases between them.

This clonotype was observed at least ten times. The rearrangement uses TRBV6-5 and TRBJ2-5, with TRBD1 identical over 11 bases. Looked up from germline, CDR1 is MNHEY and CDR2 is SVGAGI. J gave up 5 bases and V 5 bases, and 10 bases lay outside the gene matches. CDR3 length equals 16 residues. CDR3 loop: CASSGQGQGADETQYF. The CDR3 nucleotides are TGTGCCAGCAGTGGACAAGGACAGGGGGCGGATGAGACCCAGTACTTC.

CDR3 protein: CASSLQEPGVDTQYF. Written as DNA, the CDR3 is TGTGCCAGTAGCCTACAGGAACCGGGCGTTGATACGCAGTATTTT. The chain links TRBV19 to TRBJ2-3; D perhaps matches TRBD1 (5 bases). CDR1 and CDR2 from the germline V gene are LNHDA and SQIVND (reference sequence). V dropped 6 bases and J dropped 6 bases, with 19 bases sitting between them. The CDR3 consists of 15 residues.

This clonotype came up many times. J is TRBJ2-7 and V is TRBV27; 10 bases agree with TRBD1. The CDR3 contains 14 residues. V was clipped by 6 bases and J by 2 bases; unmatched bases: 4. The germline V gene has CDR1 MNHEY and CDR2 SMNVEV (reference sequence). CDR3 region: CASRWTGGTYEQYF. CDR3 in DNA: TGTGCCAGCAGATGGACAGGGGGAACCTACGAGCAGTACTTC.

In this sample, this clonotype turned up many times. The chain's CDR3 is CASSESQGAYEQYF. In DNA form, the CDR3 reads TGTGCCAGCAGTGAGTCACAGGGCGCCTACGAGCAGTACTTC. The genes are TRBV6-1 and TRBJ2-7, with D tentatively TRBD1 (6 bases). CDR1 is MNHNS, CDR2 SASEGT, per germline. The CDR3 totals 14 residues. The V end lost 3 bases, the J end lost 2 bases, and 11 bases lay between the germline ends.

In nucleotides, the CDR3 is TGCGCCAGCAGCTATGCCGGTACGGAGAACACCGGGGAGCTGTTTTTT. Translating gives CASSYAGTENTGELFF. V and J are TRBV4-3 and TRBJ2-2; D not certain. Trimming left V 5 bases short and J 1 base short, with 14 bases between. CDR1 is LGHNA and CDR2 is YSLEER in the germline V gene. The CDR3 sequence is 16 residues long.

This clonotype was picked up many times. The chain is built from TRBV7-9 and TRBJ1-1, with D unclear. Germline CDR1 is SEHNR and CDR2 is FQNEAQ (reference sequence). The CDR3 contains 15 residues. V was clipped by 5 bases and J by 1 base, with 14 bases between them. The CDR3 nucleotides are TGTGCCAGCAGCCCCCGTGCCGGCACGAACACTGAAGCTTTCTTT. It is translated as CASSPRAGTNTEAFF. The full variable domain, with the rest looked up from reference TRBV7-9 and TRBJ1-1, is DTGVSQNPRHKITKRGQNVTFRCDPISEHNRLYWYRQTLGQGPEFLTYFQNEAQLEKSRLLSDRFSAERPKGSFSTLEIQRTEQGDSAMYLCASSPRAGTNTEAFFGQGTRLTVV.

This clonotype has only one observation. Just one base apart from a much larger clone, this may be a read error. This chain joins TRBV6-5 and TRBJ2-7, with 7 bases that match TRBD1. Germline values: CDR1 MNHEY, CDR2 SVGAGI. There are 14 residues in the CDR3. The chain's CDR3 is CAGSYGQGAYEQYF. The CDR3 DNA reads TGTGCCGGCAGTTATGGGCAGGGGGCCTACGAGCAGTACTTC.

The chain carries TRBV12-5 and TRBJ2-5; D remains unclear. V was cut by 7 bases and J by 5 bases, with 14 bases left in between. Per germline, CDR1 LGHNT and CDR2 FRNRAP. The CDR3 is 13 residues long. The CDR3 region is CASAPTSQETQYF. CDR3 DNA: TGTGCTAGTGCCCCTACCTCCCAGGAGACCCAGTACTTC.

This chain connects TRBV20-1 to TRBJ2-1; no firm D call. The V end was cut by 0 bases, the J end by 4 bases, with 10 bases between. Germline V gene data show CDR1 as DFQATT and CDR2 as SNEGSKA (reference sequence). This CDR3 is built from 14 residues. The CDR3 spells CSARDQADYNEQFF. In DNA, the CDR3 is TGCAGTGCTAGAGATCAGGCCGATTACAATGAGCAGTTCTTC.

This chain connects TRBV6-4 to TRBJ1-5; the D gene is possibly TRBD1 (6 bases). The V and J ends lost 3 bases and 3 bases respectively, with 27 bases between them. The CDR3 is made up of 20 amino acids. Germline CDR1 MRHNA, CDR2 SNTAGT. The CDR3 nucleotides are TGTGCCAGCAGTGAATACCTCAGGGGCGCAGAGGGCCATCTCAATCAGCCCCAGCATTTT. Protein sequence: CASSEYLRGAEGHLNQPQHF.

Many counts were recorded for this clonotype. The chain has TRBV7-9 and TRBJ1-2; 10 nucleotides line up with TRBD1. Germline V gives CDR1 SEHNR, CDR2 FQNEAQ (reference sequence). The CDR3 has 15 amino acids. V dropped 4 bases and J dropped 4; count of bases not matched to a gene: 6. The CDR3 here is CASSSSRQGAYGYTF. The CDR3 coding sequence is TGTGCCAGCAGCTCATCTCGACAGGGGGCCTATGGCTACACCTTC.

Many counts were recorded for this clonotype. J is TRBJ2-7 and V is TRBV7-2; D not resolved. Trimming pared 5 bases from V and 6 bases from J, leaving 11 bases between. Germline CDR1 reads SGHTA; CDR2 reads FQGNSA. The CDR3 consists of 12 residues. The CDR3 loop is CASSPPLGEQYF. For the CDR3, the DNA is TGTGCCAGCAGCCCGCCTTTGGGCGAGCAGTACTTC.

In this sample, this clonotype turned up many times. This chain uses TRBV27 with TRBJ1-5; D is perhaps TRBD1 (6 bases). The CDR3 has 16 amino acids. Germline lookup yields CDR1 MNHEY and CDR2 SMNVEV (reference sequence). V was shortened by 6 bases and J by 7 bases, with 22 bases between the two germline ends. CDR3: CASSQTTGSATQPQHF. The CDR3 DNA reads TGTGCCAGCAGCCAAACTACAGGGTCCGCCACGCAGCCCCAGCATTTT.

This clonotype was detected many times. V gene TRBV4-3 combines with J gene TRBJ2-7, with 12 bases that match TRBD2. CDR1 is LGHNA and CDR2 is YSLEER in the germline V gene. The CDR3 length is 16 residues. J lost 2 bases, V lost 4 bases, and 6 bases had no gene match. The CDR3 here is CASSPQRLAGAYEQYF. The CDR3 DNA reads TGCGCCAGCAGCCCACAGAGACTAGCGGGAGCCTACGAGCAGTACTTC.

With respect to this clonotype: The junction departs from germline at one end; a sequencing error may be responsible. V usage is TRBV4-3 and J usage is TRBJ2-7; D gene unclear. The germline gives CDR1 LGHNA, CDR2 YSLEER. CDR3 size: 14 residues. The CDR3 here is CASSEDEMGYEQYF. CDR3 nucleotide sequence: TGCGCCAGCAGCGAAGATGAGATGGGTTACGAGCAGTACTTC.

This clonotype has just a few counts. A much larger clonotype is one base distant, so this may be a read error. The V call is TRBV20-1, the J call TRBJ2-5; TRBD2 agrees at 15 bases. This CDR3 is 14 amino acids long. The germline V gene has CDR1 DFQATT and CDR2 SNEGSKA (reference sequence). V dropped 6 bases and J dropped 4; count of bases not matched to a gene: 3. As DNA, the CDR3 is TGCAGTGCAACGGGACTAGCGGGAGGAGAGACCCAGTACTTC. Amino acid sequence: CSATGLAGGETQYF.

This clonotype appeared many times. The chain couples TRBV7-2 to TRBJ2-1; 7 bases are a match to TRBD2. The CDR3 contains 16 residues. Germline-derived CDR1 and CDR2 are SGHTA and FQGNSA. J was trimmed by 1 base and V by 5 bases; bases with no gene match: 8. This chain's CDR3 is CASSIGTNPSYNEQFF. CDR3 sequence (DNA): TGTGCCAGCAGCATCGGGACTAACCCTTCCTACAATGAGCAGTTCTTC.

This clonotype was observed many times. This chain links TRBV7-6 with TRBJ2-3; maybe TRBD1 (6 bases). The germline CDR1 and CDR2 sequences are SGHVS and FNYEAQ. This CDR3 is built from 16 residues. Trimming took off 6 bases at V and 3 bases at J, with 19 bases between the two ends. The CDR3 DNA sequence: TGTGCCAGCAGTTATCGACAGGCACGTACGACAGATACGCAGTATTTT. It specifies CASSYRQARTTDTQYF.

There are many counts of this clonotype. The J gene is TRBJ2-4, the V gene TRBV21-1; the DNA was not used to check the table's D call, TRBD2. TRBV21-1 is a recognized pseudogene. This CDR3 is 19 amino acids long. The CDR3 sequence is CASSTISGGAYKAKNIQYF. The DNA of the CDR3 is TGTGCCAGCAGCACCATTTCTGGAGGGGCATACAAAGCCAAAAACATTCAGTACTTC.

This clonotype has ten or more counts. This chain links TRBV7-6 with TRBJ2-7; TRBD1 matches at 7 bases. J was trimmed by 2 bases and V by 5 bases; bases with no gene match: 15. CDR1 is SGHVS, CDR2 FNYEAQ, per germline. The CDR3 is 17 residues long. CDR3 residues: CASSPIFTGDPTYEQYF. The CDR3 DNA reads as TGTGCCAGCAGCCCAATATTTACAGGGGACCCAACCTACGAGCAGTACTTC.

As regards this clonotype: Given a much more abundant clone one base away, this may be a read error. CDR3 in DNA: TGTGCCAGCAGCTACCGGGAGGGCAAAGAGACCCAGTACTTC. Translation: CASSYREGKETQYF. The chain couples TRBV5-4 to TRBJ2-5, with 8 positions matching TRBD2. The V gene's germline CDR1 is SGHNT and CDR2 YYREEE (reference sequence). The CDR3 extends over 14 amino acids. Trimming removed 3 bases from V and 3 bases from J; junction bases left unmatched: 4.

The V call is TRBV6-5, the J call TRBJ2-4; possible D gene TRBD2, 6 bases. V lost 6 bases and J 9 bases, leaving 21 bases between the germline ends. The germline gives CDR1 MNHEY, CDR2 SVGAGI. The length of the CDR3 is 15 residues. The CDR3 protein is CASSHGGGGWSIQYF. CDR3 nucleotides: TGTGCCAGCAGCCACGGGGGAGGCGGGTGGAGCATTCAGTACTTC.